One T cell receptor beta chain is described in this entry. The antigen is undetermined. The data were obtained in a study of shared clonotypes between healthy human individuals. Study at large: The study used three CD4 naive, three CD4 memory, two CD8 naive and one CD8 memory plate per donor.

This CDR3 spans 12 amino acids. CDR1 and CDR2 from the germline V gene are ENHRY and SYGVKD. Between the trimmed V and J ends, which lost 2 bases and 14 bases, there was a span of 12 bases. Repertoires were generated with immunoSEQ multiplex PCR, while TCRdb's copy carries only in-frame clones and drops some. The sample shows 2 million to 2.5 million clones, about nine tenths of them seen only once. Study-level findings and limits: Measured sharing among donors was expected to vary with sequencing depth.

Material: naive CD4+ T cells from PBMCs. Subset noted: CD45RA+ positively selected. The chain combines TRBV10-3 with TRBJ1-4; D is ambiguous. The source of this sequence is a man between 18 and 35 years old in good health. Some clones in this sample may be carry-over from other donors' samples. The CDR3: CAISEMSGGLFF. The CDR3 coding sequence is TGTGCCATCAGTGAGATGTCAGGAGGGCTGTTTTTT.